This TCR beta chain was recorded in a study of blood T cell repertoires in COVID-19. Study as a whole: COVID-19 samples, acute and convalescent, were from the United States, Italy and Spain.

This table comes from immunoSEQ multiplex PCR, and its TCRdb copy is limited to in-frame clones, with some not included. The profile covers almost 95,000 clones, with roughly 87% appearing a single time and about a sixth taken by the ten largest. Enrollment of patients from Seattle took place during active infection, with longitudinal follow-up. With 5 bases clipped from V and 7 bases from J, the junction kept 14 bases outside the gene matches. The CDR3 runs to 16 residues. The germline gives CDR1 SGHTA, CDR2 FQGNSA. Sequences were obtained from peripheral blood. The chain combines TRBV7-2 with TRBJ2-7, with 10 bases matching TRBD2. This receptor was taken from a woman aged 60 to 75 with COVID-19, enrolled during active disease. CDR3 sequence: CASSPRSSGGRAEQYF. DNA for the CDR3: TGTGCCAGCAGCCCTCGATCTAGCGGGGGAAGGGCGGAGCAGTACTTC.